The following is a T cell receptor beta chain sequence with its context. Trimming shortened V by 7 bases and J by 0 bases, and 7 bases separated the two germline ends. Germline CDR1 SNHLY, CDR2 FYNNEI. This CDR3 region has 13 residues. This record comes from a study of blood T cell repertoires in COVID-19. Assay: immunoSEQ multiplex PCR; the TCRdb copy retains only in-frame clones and omits some. The sample carries some 250,000 clones, less than 85% recorded once. The sequencing sample was made of peripheral blood. This clonotype originated in a woman under 30 with acute or convalescent COVID-19. The chain couples TRBV2 to TRBJ2-1; D may be TRBD2 (5 bases). The CDR3 protein is CASTGISYNEQFF. In nucleotides, the CDR3 is TGTGCCAGCACGGGGATCTCCTACAATGAGCAGTTCTTC.